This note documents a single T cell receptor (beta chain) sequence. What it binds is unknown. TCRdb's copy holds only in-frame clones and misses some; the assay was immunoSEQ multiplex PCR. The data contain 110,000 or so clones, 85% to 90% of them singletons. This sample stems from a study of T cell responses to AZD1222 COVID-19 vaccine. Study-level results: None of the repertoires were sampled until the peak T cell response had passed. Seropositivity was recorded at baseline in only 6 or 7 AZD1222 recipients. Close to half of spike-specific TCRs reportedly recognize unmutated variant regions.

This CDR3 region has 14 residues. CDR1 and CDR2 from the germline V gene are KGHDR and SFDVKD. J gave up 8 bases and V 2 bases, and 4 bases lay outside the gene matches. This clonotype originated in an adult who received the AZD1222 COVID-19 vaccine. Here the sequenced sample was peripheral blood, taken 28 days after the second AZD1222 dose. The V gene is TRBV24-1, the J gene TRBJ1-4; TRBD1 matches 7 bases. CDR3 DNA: TGTGCCACCAGTGATTCCGACAGGGAAGAAAAACTGTTTTTT. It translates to CATSDSDREEKLFF.